These T cell receptor beta chains were read from a single sample in a study of T cell repertoires in cytomegalovirus infection. Using its own MiXCR run on the reads, TCRdb lists one record per CDR3 protein. There are 62,000 or so distinct CDR3 sequences in the sample; just over 20% occur only once, and over 65% lies in the top ten. These TCRs are of unknown antigen specificity. This specimen was CD8+ T cells from cultured PBMCs, taken from culture after CMV antigen stimulation. Source of these receptors: a human donor in good health (CMV status not recorded). Some clones in this sample may be carry-over from other donors' samples. The CDR3 runs from the conserved cysteine through the conserved F or W. D genes are given only for firm matches. Not every row has a clone size; where given, it reads once, few, many or a size class.

>TRBJ1-6|.|.|TRBV11-2
CASSLPGAWGSLHF
TGTGCCAGCAGCTTGCCAGGGGCCTGGGGGTCCCTCCACTTT
>TRBJ2-3|.|.|TRBV7-8
CASSLEGKASDTQYF
TGTGCCAGCAGCTTAGAAGGGAAGGCGTCAGATACGCAGTATTTT
>TRBJ1-2|.|.|TRBV9
CASSVAGGNYGYTF
TGTGCCAGCAGCGTAGCCGGGGGAAACTATGGCTACACCTTC
>TRBJ2-5|.|.|TRBV7-6
CASSLALQETQYF
TGTGCCAGCAGCTTAGCCCTACAAGAGACCCAGTACTTC
>TRBJ2-2|.|few|TRBV6-2/TRBV6-3
CASRDGELFF
TGTGCCAGCAGGGACGGGGAGCTGTTTTTT
>TRBJ2-2|.|.|TRBV5-1
CASSLIGVAGELFF
TGCGCCAGCAGCTTGATCGGGGTGGCCGGGGAGCTGTTTTTT
>TRBJ2-7|.|few|TRBV7-2
CASSSPNTYSYEQYF
TGTGCCAGCAGCTCCCCAAACACCTATTCCTACGAGCAGTACTTC
>TRBJ2-3|TRBD2|.|TRBV20-1
CSAREIAGSTDTQYF
TGCAGTGCTAGGGAAATAGCGGGGTCCACAGATACGCAGTATTTT
>TRBJ2-7|.|.|TRBV7-9
CASSPPSSYEQYF
TGTGCCAGCAGCCCACCCTCGAGCTACGAGCAGTACTTC
>TRBJ1-1|.|few|TRBV7-9
CASSQTALEAFF
TGTGCCAGCAGTCAAACAGCTCTCGAAGCTTTCTTT
>TRBJ1-5|TRBD1|.|TRBV6-2/TRBV6-3
CASRSGTGGNQPQHF
TGTGCCAGCAGAAGCGGGACAGGGGGAAATCAGCCCCAGCATTTT
>TRBJ1-5|.|.|TRBV4-3
CASSQDGGNQPQHF
TGCGCCAGCAGCCAAGATGGGGGAAATCAGCCCCAGCATTTT
>TRBJ1-2|TRBD1|.|TRBV14
CASSRFGTVNYGYTF
TGTGCCAGCAGCCGCTTCGGGACAGTCAACTATGGCTACACCTTC
>TRBJ1-4|TRBD1|many|TRBV12-3/TRBV12-4
CASSFPRTGESEKLFF
TGTGCCAGCAGTTTCCCTCGGACAGGGGAAAGTGAAAAACTGTTTTTT
>TRBJ1-6|TRBD1|.|TRBV7-2
CASSPRDRGSNSPLHF
TGTGCCAGCAGCCCACGGGACAGGGGGTCTAATTCACCCCTCCACTTT
>TRBJ1-1|.|few|TRBV11-2
CASSLRQRLQAGDPPGAFF
TGTGCCAGCAGCTTGAGGCAGCGGCTCCAGGCCGGGGACCCGCCCGGAGCTTTCTTT
>TRBJ2-1|.|.|TRBV27
CASSRGNEQFF
TGTGCCAGCTCCAGGGGCAATGAGCAGTTCTTC
>TRBJ2-7|.|few|TRBV27
CASSFGRNSYEQYF
TGTGCCAGCAGTTTCGGACGGAACTCCTACGAGCAGTACTTC
>TRBJ2-1|.|.|TRBV10-3
CAITPDGYNEQFF
TGTGCCATCACCCCGGACGGTTACAATGAGCAGTTCTTC
>TRBJ1-6|TRBD1|.|TRBV7-9
CASSPREGQGISTLHF
TGTGCCAGCAGCCCCCGGGAGGGACAGGGGATCAGCACCCTCCACTTT
>TRBJ2-7|TRBD1|many|TRBV28
CASTWTGNSYEQYF
TGTGCCAGCACCTGGACAGGGAACTCCTACGAGCAGTACTTC
>TRBJ1-6|.|few|TRBV7-2
CASRYENSPLHF
TGTGCCAGCAGATACGAGAATTCACCCCTCCACTTT
>TRBJ1-2|TRBD1|few|TRBV6-6
CASSYGTGGYGYTF
TGTGCCAGCAGTTACGGGACAGGGGGCTATGGCTACACCTTC
>TRBJ1-1|.|.|TRBV7-9
CASSLGGVSLNTEAFF
TGTGCCAGCAGCTTAGGTGGAGTCAGCTTGAACACTGAAGCTTTCTTT
>TRBJ2-7|TRBD1|.|TRBV7-9
CASSFGDSSYEQYF
TGTGCCAGCAGCTTTGGGGACAGCTCCTACGAGCAGTACTTC
>TRBJ2-6|.|.|TRBV7-9
CASSSPDRTVSGANVLTF
TGTGCCAGCAGCAGCCCTGACAGGACGGTCTCTGGGGCCAACGTCCTGACTTTC
>TRBJ2-7|.|.|TRBV11-2
CASSFTQVIYEQYF
TGTGCCAGCAGCTTTACCCAGGTTATCTACGAGCAGTACTTC
>TRBJ2-3|.|few|TRBV7-6
CASSDPGTGAVDTQYF
TGTGCCAGCAGTGACCCCGGGACGGGGGCGGTGGATACGCAGTATTTT
>TRBJ2-3|.|few|TRBV4-1
CASSQDPPVDTQYF
TGCGCCAGCAGCCAAGATCCCCCGGTAGATACGCAGTATTTT
>TRBJ2-7|.|.|TRBV5-6
CASSLYTTTVVYEQYF
TGTGCCAGCAGCTTGTACACAACCACGGTCGTCTACGAGCAGTACTTC
>TRBJ2-7|.|many|TRBV7-2
CASSEWDGSYEQYF
TGTGCCAGCAGCGAGTGGGACGGCTCCTACGAGCAGTACTTC
>TRBJ1-1|.|.|TRBV6-1
CASSPRSDYTEAFF
TGTGCCAGCAGTCCACGGAGTGACTACACTGAAGCTTTCTTT
>TRBJ1-1|TRBD1|.|TRBV7-9
CASSPGTGISNTEAFF
TGTGCCAGCAGCCCCGGGACAGGAATCTCGAACACTGAAGCTTTCTTT
>TRBJ1-5|.|few|TRBV19
CASSIGNQPQHF
TGTGCCAGTAGTATAGGGAATCAGCCCCAGCATTTT
>TRBJ1-3|TRBD1|few|TRBV7-9
CASSLDLHHGTELGNTIYF
TGTGCCAGCAGCTTAGATCTCCACCACGGGACAGAACTTGGAAACACCATATATTTT
>TRBJ1-6|.|.|TRBV6-8
CASSYSEGVNSPLHF
TGTGCCAGCAGTTACTCGGAGGGGGTGAATTCACCCCTCCACTTT
>TRBJ1-5|.|few|TRBV19
CASSTGAGNQPQHF
TGTGCCAGTAGTACAGGGGCAGGCAATCAGCCCCAGCATTTT
>TRBJ1-2|TRBD1|few|TRBV7-2
CASSFIGGHGYTF
TGTGCCAGCAGCTTTATAGGGGGCCATGGCTACACCTTC
>TRBJ2-7|TRBD1|few|TRBV12-3/TRBV12-4
CASSHGTDYEQYF
TGTGCCAGCAGTCACGGGACAGACTACGAGCAGTACTTC
>TRBJ1-2|.|few|TRBV7-2
CASSQRDLANYGYTF
TGTGCCAGCAGCCAGCGGGATCTAGCTAACTATGGCTACACCTTC
>TRBJ2-1|TRBD1|few|TRBV20-1
CSARDPQGVYNEQFF
TGCAGTGCTAGAGACCCACAGGGGGTCTACAATGAGCAGTTCTTC
>TRBJ2-5|TRBD2|few|TRBV7-2
CASSLAYWEGETQYF
TGTGCCAGCAGCTTAGCATACTGGGAGGGGGAGACCCAGTACTTC
>TRBJ1-2|.|.|TRBV14
CASSQRDTSNYGYTF
TGTGCCAGCAGCCAAAGAGACACGTCTAACTATGGCTACACCTTC
>TRBJ1-2|TRBD1|few|TRBV4-2
CASSPLFDSGQGARGNYGYTF
TGTGCCAGCAGCCCTTTATTTGACTCGGGACAGGGGGCTAGAGGAAACTATGGCTACACCTTC
>TRBJ1-6|TRBD1|.|TRBV28
CASSPGTGYNSPLHF
TGTGCCAGCAGTCCGGGGACAGGGTATAATTCACCCCTCCACTTT
>TRBJ2-7|TRBD1|few|TRBV7-2
CASSPGLRGYEQYF
TGTGCCAGCAGCCCCGGGCTCAGGGGGTACGAGCAGTACTTC
>TRBJ1-1|.|.|TRBV5-1
CASSYTGRWDTEAFF
TGCGCCAGCAGCTACACAGGGCGCTGGGACACTGAAGCTTTCTTT
>TRBJ2-3|.|.|TRBV4-3
CASSLSAPSTDTQYF
TGCGCCAGCAGCCTTTCCGCCCCGAGCACAGATACGCAGTATTTT
>TRBJ2-3|TRBD2|few|TRBV7-2
CASSLGLAGGPGDTQYF
TGTGCCAGCAGCTTAGGTCTAGCGGGGGGGCCTGGAGATACGCAGTATTTT
>TRBJ2-7|TRBD1|few|TRBV4-3
CASSQEGTGDYEQYF
TGCGCCAGCAGCCAAGAAGGGACAGGGGATTACGAGCAGTACTTC
>TRBJ1-1|.|.|TRBV7-2
CASNLLYRPNTEAFF
TGTGCCAGCAACTTACTTTACAGGCCGAACACTGAAGCTTTCTTT
>TRBJ2-1|TRBD2|.|TRBV7-2
CASSPSGTSASSYNEQFF
TGTGCCAGCAGCCCGAGCGGGACTAGCGCATCCTCTTACAATGAGCAGTTCTTC
>TRBJ2-7|.|few|TRBV6-1
CASSPQGTYYEQYF
TGTGCCAGCTCCCCACAAGGGACTTACTACGAGCAGTACTTC